This TCR beta chain appears in the sequencing data of a study of T-cell reconstitution after alpha-beta-depleted transplantation in children. Study findings and constraints: Expanded graft clones, several hundred of them, were reportedly the source of alpha-beta T cells about two months after transplant. Several patients had high TCRbeta diversity at day 60; it came from surviving recipient T cells and thymic progenitors.

With V trimmed by 0 bases and J by 7 bases, 14 bases remained unmatched. This CDR3 spans 17 amino acids. The TCRbeta library was prepared with unique molecular identifiers. Each CDR3 protein is one row after TCRdb ran MiXCR on the PCR reads. The sample lists about 980,000 distinct CDR3 sequences, about 31% seen once, with over 25% in the top ten. Concerning this clonotype: Antigen: not known.

Sequenced material: PBMCs, mostly from graft donor cells, taken 360 days after TCRalphabeta/CD19-depleted stem cell transplant. The sequence came from a boy younger than two who had a stem cell transplant for SCID, so the T cells may come from the graft donor. This chain joins TRBV12-3 or TRBV12-4 and TRBJ2-5; 7 bases are a match to TRBD2. The CDR3 loop is CASSLAGGVGFFGTQYF. The DNA of the CDR3 is TGTGCCAGCAGTTTAGCGGGAGGGGTCGGTTTCTTCGGGACCCAGTACTTC.